This T cell receptor (beta chain) came from a study of CD8 T cells in ankylosing spondylitis. Study observations and caveats: Blood of patients with ankylosing spondylitis appeared to be characterized by a TCR beta motif of eight highly homologous variants.

Each CDR3 protein is one row after TCRdb ran MiXCR on the 5' RACE reads. The sample holds roughly 670,000 distinct CDR3 sequences; roughly 19% are singletons and the top ten take approximately 18%. The germline V gene has CDR1 DFQATT and CDR2 SNEGSKA (reference sequence). This CDR3 has 12 amino acids. Note on this clonotype: What it binds is unknown.

V is TRBV20-1 and J is TRBJ1-1; D is ambiguous. The receptor was isolated from a male donor with ankylosing spondylitis. Sequencing was done on a sample of blood, either unsorted or a sorted T cell fraction (not recorded which). The CDR3 protein is CSHRFGNTEAFF. Here the CDR3 DNA reads TGCAGCCACCGGTTCGGGAACACTGAAGCTTTCTTT.